This TCR beta chain was sequenced in a study of regulatory T cells in long-lasting Graves disease. V lost 3 bases and J lost 4, with 16 bases in between. There are 16 residues in the CDR3. In germline, CDR1 is KGHDR, CDR2 SFDVKD. At least ten counts were recorded for this clonotype. HTBI primers from iRepertoire and Arm-PCR of CDR3 regions yielded the TCR beta libraries. One entry per CDR3 protein, called by TCRdb with MiXCR from the multiplex PCR reads. The data hold more than 300,000 distinct CDR3 sequences, with over 9.5% observed a single time. Time point in this sample: newly diagnosed GD, antithyroid drugs for less than 3 months. Researchers made the TCR library from RNA that was extracted from PBMCs. The sample was also linked to a second study, of T cells in Graves' hyperthyroidism and ophthalmopathy.

The clonotype comes from a woman aged 18-29 years with Graves disease. The V and J genes are TRBV24-1 and TRBJ2-3; a weak D match, TRBD1 (6 bases). This sample comprised peripheral blood mononuclear cells (PBMCs), obtained at new diagnosis, from a patient treated with antithyroid drugs. CDR3 nucleotide sequence: TGTGCCACCAGTGATCTGATGCAGGGGTCCCCAGATACGCAGTATTTT. It yields the protein CATSDLMQGSPDTQYF.